The 24 T cell receptor beta chains below come from one sample, sequenced in a study of STAT3 mutations in large granular lymphocyte leukemia. Study-wide findings and caveats: Every T-LGLL patient had at least one immunodominant TCRbeta clonotype.

These receptors lack a known antigen. The repertoire was sequenced with immunoSEQ multiplex PCR; TCRdb's copy has only in-frame clones and lacks some. The sample consists of about 12,000 clones, approximately 83% of them appearing once. The material sequenced was peripheral blood mononuclear cells. These receptors came from an elderly man with T-cell large granular lymphocyte leukemia. Some clones in this sample may be carry-over from other donors' samples.

The chain combines TRBV15 with TRBJ1-4; D is ambiguous. This CDR3 is 14 amino acids long. Trimming removed 5 bases at V and 10 bases at J, with 17 bases between. Germline CDR1 and CDR2: LNHNV and YYDKDF (reference sequence). The CDR3 sequence is CATSGDGADRKLFF. CDR3 DNA: TGTGCCACCAGCGGCGACGGAGCGGATCGAAAACTGTTTTTT.

The chain carries TRBV29-1 and TRBJ1-3; D ambiguous. CDR3 size: 12 residues. V dropped 5 bases and J dropped 0 bases, with 5 bases sitting between them. Per germline, CDR1 SQVTM and CDR2 ANQGSEA. The CDR3 sequence is CSVSPSGNTIYF. CDR3 nucleotides: TGCAGCGTTAGCCCCTCTGGAAACACCATATATTTT.

The chain joins TRBV6-5 to TRBJ2-3, with D tentatively TRBD1 (6 bases). CDR1 and CDR2 (germline): MNHEY, SVGAGI. This CDR3 spans 15 amino acids. Trimming stripped 5 bases from V and 5 bases from J, with 17 bases between. The CDR3 bases are TGTGCCAGCAGTAGTAGGGGGACAAGGGGAGATACGCAGTATTTT. Encoded protein: CASSSRGTRGDTQYF.

The chain recombines TRBV18 with TRBJ1-4; 9 positions match TRBD1. V lost 5 bases, J lost 8 bases, and 6 bases stayed unmatched. The CDR3 has 14 residues. CDR1 and CDR2 from the germline V gene are KGHSH and LQKENI. The CDR3 protein is CASSSQGAGEKLFF. The CDR3 coding sequence is TGTGCCAGCTCATCACAGGGGGCCGGGGAAAAACTGTTTTTT.

The chain recombines TRBV7-3 with TRBJ2-2; 7 nucleotides agree with TRBD1. The CDR3 contains 16 residues. V shed 4 bases, J shed 1 base, and the junction held 6 bases outside the gene matches. CDR1 and CDR2 from the germline V gene are SGHTA and FQGTGA. The CDR3, as DNA: TGTGCCAGCAGCTCCCGACAGGGAGTGAACACCGGGGAGCTGTTTTTT. Encoded protein: CASSSRQGVNTGELFF.

The chain is built from TRBV7-2 and TRBJ2-1; TRBD2 agrees at 9 bases. V was clipped by 4 bases and J by 2 bases; unmatched bases: 12. Germline CDR1 SGHTA, CDR2 FQGNSA. This CDR3 is 18 amino acids long. CDR3 protein: CASSSPGTSLGPYNEQFF. CDR3 bases: TGTGCCAGCAGCTCTCCCGGGACTAGCTTGGGACCCTACAATGAGCAGTTCTTC.

The chain joins TRBV6-5 to TRBJ2-3, with D perhaps matching TRBD1 or TRBD2 (5 bases each). The CDR3 length is 14 residues. Trimming took off 6 bases at V and 0 bases at J, with 10 bases between the two ends. In germline, CDR1 is MNHEY, CDR2 SVGAGI. Here the CDR3 reads CASSPGPSTDTQYF. As DNA, the CDR3 is TGTGCCAGCAGCCCGGGACCGAGCACAGATACGCAGTATTTT.

This rearrangement joins TRBV7-9 to TRBJ2-7; 9 nucleotides line up with TRBD2. Trimming at V came to 5 bases and at J to 4 bases, leaving 9 bases not matched to a gene. The CDR3 contains 15 residues. The germline gives CDR1 SEHNR, CDR2 FQNEAQ (reference sequence). CDR3 residues: CASSPRTSAGYEQYF. The CDR3 nucleotides are TGTGCCAGCAGCCCGCGGACTAGCGCGGGGTACGAGCAGTACTTC. The full variable domain, in which reference TRBV7-9 and TRBJ2-7 provide the parts outside the CDR3, is DTGVSQNPRHKITKRGQNVTFRCDPISEHNRLYWYRQTLGQGPEFLTYFQNEAQLEKSRLLSDRFSAERPKGSFSTLEIQRTEQGDSAMYLCASSPRTSAGYEQYFGPGTRLTVT.

This chain joins TRBV18 and TRBJ2-3; perhaps TRBD2 as D (6 bases). The CDR3 totals 15 residues. V lost 3 bases and J lost 0, with 10 bases in between. Germline CDR1 is KGHSH and CDR2 is LQKENI. CDR3 protein: CASSPRRGSTDTQYF. CDR3 sequence (DNA): TGTGCCAGCTCACCGCGGAGGGGCAGCACAGATACGCAGTATTTT.

The rearrangement joins TRBV29-1 to TRBJ2-7; the match to TRBD2 covers 7 bases. The V gene's germline CDR1 is SQVTM and CDR2 ANQGSEA. V lost 3 bases and J lost 5; bases outside the gene matches: 1. This CDR3 comprises 11 residues. In DNA form, the CDR3 reads TGCAGCGTTGAGGGAGGGAACGAGCAGTACTTC. It translates to CSVEGGNEQYF.

The CDR3 protein is CASSLRGSHNEQFF. DNA of the CDR3: TGTGCCAGCAGCTTGAGGGGGTCCCACAATGAGCAGTTCTTC. The chain couples TRBV5-4 to TRBJ2-1, with D possibly matching TRBD1 (6 bases). Per the germline V gene, CDR1 is SGHNT and CDR2 is YYREEE (reference sequence). V was clipped by 1 base and J by 5 bases, with 10 bases between them. This CDR3 has 14 amino acids.

This clone was detected only once. The V call is TRBV7-2, the J call TRBJ1-2; 8 bases map to TRBD1. This CDR3 has 15 residues. The germline V gene encodes CDR1 SGHTA and CDR2 FQGNSA. The ends lost 5 bases at V and 7 bases at J; junction bases unmatched: 12. The CDR3 sequence: CASSPRTGPDSGYTF. The CDR3 nucleotides read TGTGCCAGCAGCCCGCGGACAGGGCCCGACTCTGGCTACACCTTC.

As concerns this clone: A single base is all that separates this from a far larger clone, so a read error is likely. This chain joins TRBV5-1 and TRBJ1-2, with 9 bases that match TRBD1. CDR1 is SGHRS and CDR2 is YFSETQ in the germline V gene. The CDR3 length is 15 residues. The V segment lost 2 bases and the J segment 2 bases; nucleotides outside the gene matches: 4. CDR3 amino acids: CASSFRGQGNYGYTF. CDR3 bases: TGCGCCAGCAGCTTCCGGGGACAGGGAAACTATGGCTACACCTTC.

The count of this clone is one. One end of the junction does not line up with germline, which may come from a read error. This chain links TRBV18 with TRBJ2-4; 12 bases match TRBD2. CDR1 and CDR2 (germline): KGHSH, LQKENI. This CDR3 spans 14 amino acids. CDR3 sequence reads: CASSPPTSGGLVGF. CDR3 nucleotides: TGTGCCAGCTCACCACCCACTAGCGGGGGGTTGGTGGGCTTC.

This chain connects TRBV11-1 to TRBJ1-6; 8 nucleotides agree with TRBD1. V shed 5 bases, J shed 10 bases, and the junction held 10 bases outside the gene matches. The germline gives CDR1 SGHAT, CDR2 FQDESV (reference sequence). This CDR3 spans 15 amino acids. CDR3 in DNA: TGTGCCAGCAGCCCAGGACAGGGATCGGAGTCACCCCTCCACTTT. Its translation is CASSPGQGSESPLHF.

This rearrangement joins TRBV6-5 to TRBJ1-4; D remains ambiguous. Trimming took 0 bases from V and 6 from J, leaving 11 bases between them. The CDR3 has 15 residues. Germline V lookup: CDR1 MNHEY, CDR2 SVGAGI. The CDR3 region has the DNA TGTGCCAGCAGTTACTCGAGGGCAGATCATGAAAAACTGTTTTTT. Amino acid sequence: CASSYSRADHEKLFF.

This chain uses TRBV19 with TRBJ2-7; 8 nucleotides align to TRBD1. The germline V gene has CDR1 LNHDA and CDR2 SQIVND (reference sequence). This CDR3 region has 14 residues. The J segment lost 3 bases and the V segment lost 8 bases, leaving 9 bases of the junction unmatched. The CDR3 region has the DNA TGTGCCAGTTCAGGAGGGACAGGAGGCTACGAGCAGTACTTC. This encodes CASSGGTGGYEQYF.

V is TRBV7-2 and J is TRBJ2-7; TRBD2 agrees at 10 bases. Germline CDR1 is SGHTA and CDR2 is FQGNSA. This CDR3 is 15 amino acids long. V was pared by 4 bases and J by 1 base, with 4 bases of the junction left unmatched. Written as DNA, the CDR3 is TGTGCCAGCAGCTCTAGCGGGGGCCGTTCCTACGAGCAGTACTTC. It yields the protein CASSSSGGRSYEQYF.

The CDR3 nucleotides read TGTGCCAGTAGTTGGCAGTTGGGGCAGCCCCAGCATTTT. Amino acid sequence: CASSWQLGQPQHF. The chain recombines TRBV19 with TRBJ1-5; D is unresolved. The CDR3 is 13 amino acids. Per germline, CDR1 LNHDA and CDR2 SQIVND (reference sequence). V lost 5 bases to trimming and J lost 7 bases, with 12 bases between them.

This clone was detected a few times. This chain uses TRBV18 with TRBJ1-5, with 8 bases fitting TRBD1. The J segment lost 7 bases and the V segment lost 3 bases, leaving 11 bases of the junction unmatched. Germline assignment: CDR1 KGHSH and CDR2 LQKENI. This CDR3 spans 16 amino acids. The CDR3 loop is CASSPLPGQVGQPQHF. Here the CDR3 DNA reads TGTGCCAGCTCACCCCTCCCGGGACAGGTCGGACAGCCCCAGCATTTT.

The chain joins TRBV29-1 to TRBJ2-5; D is perhaps TRBD2 (7 bases). This CDR3 has 14 amino acids. The germline V gene encodes CDR1 SQVTM and CDR2 ANQGSEA. V was pared by 4 bases and J by 4 bases, with 16 bases between. The CDR3 protein is CSVAGGQGSETQYF. In DNA form, the CDR3 reads TGCAGCGTTGCCGGGGGGCAGGGGTCAGAGACCCAGTACTTC.

The chain links TRBV7-9 to TRBJ2-7, with D perhaps given as TRBD1 or TRBD2 (5 bases each). Deletions cut 8 bases from V and 0 bases from J, with 8 bases between. This CDR3 has 12 amino acids. Germline V gives CDR1 SEHNR, CDR2 FQNEAQ (reference sequence). This chain's CDR3 is CASGDGSYEQYF. The CDR3 nucleotides read TGTGCCAGCGGGGACGGCTCCTACGAGCAGTACTTC.

This sequence joins TRBV9 and TRBJ2-5; no reliable D call. V lost 0 bases, J lost 4 bases, and 10 bases lay in between. The CDR3 has 14 amino acids. From germline, CDR1 is SGDLS and CDR2 YYNGEE. As DNA, the CDR3 is TGTGCCAGCAGCGTAGCCCCCAGGACAGAGACCCAGTACTTC. Its protein is CASSVAPRTETQYF.

Remarks on this clone: The junction does not match germline at one end; this may be a read error. The rearrangement uses TRBV20-1 and TRBJ2-5; D perhaps matches TRBD2 (5 bases). This CDR3 spans 11 amino acids. CDR1 DFQATT and CDR2 SNEGSKA come from the germline V gene (reference sequence). In DNA, the CDR3 is TGCAGTACTAGGGCCCAAGAGACCCAGTACTTC. As protein: CSTRAQETQYF.